The source of this T cell receptor (beta chain) is a study of CD8+ T cells in alopecia areata. Study findings and constraints: Lesional scalp exceeded normal scalp in clonality, especially in alopecia totalis/universalis.

As concerns this clone: Its antigen is currently unknown.

The V end was cut by 1 base, the J end by 7 bases, with 11 bases between. This CDR3 is built from 14 residues. Germline V CDR1 and CDR2: SEHNR, FQNEAQ (reference sequence). As for treatment: oral pan-JAK inhibitor, 5-10 mg twice daily. Peripheral blood, together with lesional scalp punch biopsies, was collected from alopecia areata patients. RNA was extracted and reverse transcribed into cDNA as the sequencing template. The protocol was immunoSEQ multiplex PCR, while the TCRdb copy is restricted to in-frame clones and leaves out a portion. Of some 170,000 clones listed, roughly 63% were seen once; the top ten hold 16%.

The sequence was obtained from a human donor with alopecia areata. The specimen comprised CD4+ T cells sorted from blood, sampled around week 55, from a patient treated with tofacitinib. The gene calls are TRBV7-9 and TRBJ2-1; no clear D. The CDR3 DNA sequence: TGTGCCAGCAGCTTAGATTCCAGTCCGAATGAGCAGTTCTTC. The encoded protein is CASSLDSSPNEQFF.